A selection of T cell receptor beta chains follows, all from one sample in a study of HIV-infected patients and healthy controls. TCRdb itself ran the 5' RACE reads through MiXCR, one entry per CDR3 protein. Of over 3,500 distinct CDR3 sequences in the sample, about 14% were seen once. The source was blood, collected before antiretroviral therapy. All receptors come from an adult with HIV infection. Each CDR3 is given with its conserved first and last residue. A D gene is named only where the DNA matches it firmly. Not all rows give a size; the values are once, few, many and, for expanded clones, a class.

>TRBJ1-1|few|TRBV5-1|NA
TGCGCCAGCAGCTTGGAGGTAGCCCTAACTGAAGCTTTCTTT
CASSLEVALTEAFF
>TRBJ2-7|large|TRBV7-6|NA
TGTGCCAGCAGCCCCCTAGGGGGACTTCCCTACGAGCAGTACTTC
CASSPLGGLPYEQYF
>TRBJ2-7|medium-sized|TRBV2|TRBD1
TGTGCCAGCGGGAGCTACCACAGGGGGCTCTACGGAATAGAGCAGTACTTC
CASGSYHRGLYGIEQYF
>TRBJ2-3|many|TRBV7-9|TRBD2
TGTGCCAGCAGTTATACTAGCGGTCGCACAGATACGCAGTATTTT
CASSYTSGRTDTQYF
>TRBJ2-3|medium-sized|TRBV12-3/TRBV12-4|NA
TGTGCCAGCCTTCGTGGCCTAAGCACAGATACGCAGTATTTT
CASLRGLSTDTQYF
>TRBJ1-1|medium-sized|TRBV3-1|NA
TGTGCCAGCAGCCAAGCCAGTTCAGTGAACACTGAAGCTTTCTTT
CASSQASSVNTEAFF
>TRBJ2-2|medium-sized|TRBV7-2|TRBD2
TGTGCCAGCAGCCCAGAACGGGGGGGGGTTGCAGAGCTGTTTTTT
CASSPERGGVAELFF
>TRBJ2-5|few|TRBV5-6|TRBD2
TGTGCCAGCAGCTCGGACCTGGGACTAGCGGGGAGAGAGACCCAGTACTTC
CASSSDLGLAGRETQYF
>TRBJ2-2|medium-sized|TRBV7-9|NA
TGTGCCAGCAGCTTAGACAGGTCGGTCCCCGGGGAGCTGTTTTTT
CASSLDRSVPGELFF
>TRBJ1-2|medium-sized|TRBV29-1|NA
TGCAGTGGTTGGGGTCTAGGAGGCTACACCTTC
CSGWGLGGYTF
>TRBJ1-1|many|TRBV18|NA
TGTGCCAGCTCACCAATGGGCACTGAAGCTTTCTTT
CASSPMGTEAFF
>TRBJ1-5|NA|TRBV27|NA
TGTGCCAGCAGTCCCACGGACAGTTCCAATCAGCCACAGCATTTT
CASSPTDSSNQPQHF
>TRBJ1-1|medium-sized|TRBV5-1|NA
TGCGCCAGCAGCCAGAGGGAGCTAATGAACACTGAAGCTTTCTTT
CASSQRELMNTEAFF
>TRBJ1-5|many|TRBV15|NA
TGTGCCACCAGCAGAGATAGGAGGGGCGGTCAGCCCCAGCATTTT
CATSRDRRGGQPQHF
>TRBJ2-4|medium-sized|TRBV29-1|NA
TGCAGCGTTGAAGAACCCAGGGCAAACATTCAGTACTTC
CSVEEPRANIQYF
>TRBJ2-3|medium-sized|TRBV19|TRBD2
TGTGCTCCCCGGGAGGTAGCGGGAATCCAATACGGGCGACACACAGATACGCAGTATTTT
CAPREVAGIQYGRHTDTQYF
>TRBJ2-2|medium-sized|TRBV7-9|NA
TGTGCCAGCAGCTTAGTGGAGGCCGGGGAGCTGTTTTTT
CASSLVEAGELFF
>TRBJ2-7|many|TRBV25-1|TRBD2
TGTGCCACAGGGACTAGCGGGAGGCCCCACGAGCAGTACTTC
CATGTSGRPHEQYF
>TRBJ1-1|medium-sized|TRBV20-1|NA
TGCAGTGCTATTCCCTCCCAGGTTATGGGGACTGAAGCTTTCTTT
CSAIPSQVMGTEAFF
>TRBJ2-5|medium-sized|TRBV20-1|TRBD2
TGCAGTGCTCCGGGACTAGCGGGAACAGAGACCCAGTACTTC
CSAPGLAGTETQYF
>TRBJ2-1|NA|TRBV7-9|NA
TGTGCCAGCAGCCCGAGATCTTGTGGTTCCAATGAGCAGTTCTTC
CASSPRSCGSNEQFF
>TRBJ1-5|medium-sized|TRBV4-2|NA
TGTGCCAGCAGCCAAGAATTTCTCAGGATATCTCAGCCCCAGCATTTT
CASSQEFLRISQPQHF
>TRBJ1-1|few|TRBV7-9|NA
TGTGCCAGCAGCCCCGGGACGGTGAACACTGAAGCTTTCTTT
CASSPGTVNTEAFF
>TRBJ2-1|medium-sized|TRBV7-9|TRBD1
TGTGCCAGCAGCTTATGGGACAGCTCTAACAATGAGCAGTTCTTC
CASSLWDSSNNEQFF
>TRBJ2-1|few|TRBV15|NA
TGTGCCACCAGCAGAGATGACAGTAGGGTGAACAATGAGCAGTTCTTC
CATSRDDSRVNNEQFF
>TRBJ2-5|medium-sized|TRBV12-3/TRBV12-4|TRBD1
TGTGCCAGCAGAAACCCAGGGGGCAAAGAGACCCAGTACTTC
CASRNPGGKETQYF
>TRBJ1-2|few|TRBV6-5|NA
TGTGCCAGCAGTTACCGGGGAACAGGCCTTGAGGGCTACACCTTC
CASSYRGTGLEGYTF
>TRBJ2-7|medium-sized|TRBV5-4|TRBD1
TGTGCCAGCAGCGAGACAGGGGATTCCTACGAGCAGTACTTC
CASSETGDSYEQYF
>TRBJ2-1|medium-sized|TRBV10-2|TRBD2
TGCGCCAGCACCCTAGTGGGGGGGGGAGCGGGACATGAGCAGTTCTTC
CASTLVGGGAGHEQFF
>TRBJ1-4|NA|TRBV19|NA
TGTGCCAGTAGTATTCTGCTGACTGGGGGAGAAAAACTGTTTTTT
CASSILLTGGEKLFF
>TRBJ1-1|many|TRBV29-1|NA
TGCAGCGTTGGGAAAGATATTAAGAACACTGAAGCTTTCTTT
CSVGKDIKNTEAFF
>TRBJ1-2|medium-sized|TRBV7-9|NA
TGTGCCAGCAGCTTGGACGGATTCTATGGCTACACCTTC
CASSLDGFYGYTF
>TRBJ2-3|many|TRBV9|NA
TGTGCCAGCAGCGTAGGCTTCACAGATACGCAGTATTTT
CASSVGFTDTQYF
>TRBJ2-5|medium-sized|TRBV7-9|NA
TGTGCCAGCAGCACCGCTTGGGGCCAGTACTTC
CASSTAWGQYF
>TRBJ2-4|medium-sized|TRBV6-1|TRBD1
TGTGCCAGCAGGACGGACAGGGGTCAGACCAAAAACATTCAGTACTTC
CASRTDRGQTKNIQYF
>TRBJ2-7|medium-sized|TRBV7-2|TRBD2
TGTGCCAGCAGCTTGGCCGGACTAGCGGGTCACGGGCAGTACTTC
CASSLAGLAGHGQYF
>TRBJ2-3|medium-sized|TRBV6-4|NA
TGTGCCAGCAGTGATGGGGAAACCACAGATACGCAGTATTTT
CASSDGETTDTQYF
>TRBJ1-4|many|TRBV27|NA
TGTGCCAGCAGTTTATCGGACCGTCGGAATGAAAAACTGTTTTTT
CASSLSDRRNEKLFF
>TRBJ2-2|few|TRBV19|TRBD1
TGTGCCAGTAGTGCCAGACAGGGGTTCTCCACCGGGGAGCTGTTTTTT
CASSARQGFSTGELFF
>TRBJ2-7|medium-sized|TRBV4-2|NA
TGTGCCAGCAGCCAAGAATCCAACGGGGCAGGGGTCTACGAGCAGTACTTC
CASSQESNGAGVYEQYF
>TRBJ2-7|many|TRBV20-1|NA
TGCAGTGCTAGAGAGAGGACCTCCTACGAGCAGTACTTC
CSARERTSYEQYF
>TRBJ2-3|NA|TRBV7-9|NA
TGTGCCAGCAGCGCCAACACAGGGGATACGCAGTATTTT
CASSANTGDTQYF
>TRBJ2-7|medium-sized|TRBV20-1|NA
TGCAGTGCTAGACGGACGGATACCTACGAGCAGTACTTC
CSARRTDTYEQYF
>TRBJ2-2|many|TRBV15|NA
TGTGCCACCAGCAGAGAAGGGCAGGTGGGGAGGGAGCTGTTTTTT
CATSREGQVGRELFF
>TRBJ1-1|medium-sized|TRBV29-1|TRBD1
TGCAGCGTTGGGAACAGGGGCGGGAACACTGAAGCTTTCTTT
CSVGNRGGNTEAFF
>TRBJ2-5|medium-sized|TRBV13|NA
TGTGCCAGCAGCTGGCAACGATCGGGGAAAGAGACCCAGTACTTC
CASSWQRSGKETQYF
>TRBJ2-5|medium-sized|TRBV5-1|TRBD2
TGCGCCAGCAGCCCGAGTGTAGCGGGGGCAGAGACCCAGTACTTC
CASSPSVAGAETQYF
>TRBJ1-5|few|TRBV24-1|TRBD1
TGTGCCACCAGTGATCCAGGACAGGGAGTTCAGCCCCAGCATTTT
CATSDPGQGVQPQHF